This TCR beta chain was documented in a study of blood T cells in healthy people across ages. General observations from the study: Per million T cells, TCR beta diversity dropped about linearly as age rose. When set beside aged donors, long-lived donors presented more naive CD4+ cells and higher diversity. TCR beta diversity tracked closely with naive T cell percentage.

Isolating PBMCs gave at least 6 million of these cells per sample. This CDR3 has 13 amino acids. A sample-barcoded 5' primer and a J-beta primer mix were used in a second PCR of about 6 to 12 cycles. MiXCR, run by TCRdb on the 5' RACE reads, gives a single entry per CDR3 protein. The sample has hundreds of thousands of distinct CDR3 sequences, 58% seen once; the top ten hold roughly 22%. This clonotype appeared a few times. Its specificity is not known. V usage is TRBV21-1 and J usage is TRBJ2-1; whether TRBD2, the table's D call, matches the DNA was not checked. TRBV21-1 is tagged as a pseudogene. The TCR was taken from a man aged 25-45 years in good health. The sample comprised blood. CDR3: CASAALWDNEQFF. The CDR3 DNA sequence: TGTGCCAGCGCGGCCCTCTGGGACAATGAGCAGTTCTTC.